This TCR beta chain was profiled in a study of chemoradiotherapy in HPV16-positive cancers (dated by TCRdb to between 2021 and 2024). Context from the whole study: Using functional T-cell assays on cells from a couple of HPV16-positive patients, the researchers defined candidate HPV-specific T-cell clones and common TCR motifs. The study asked whether T-cell immunity against the HPV oncoproteins E6 and E7 changes during chemoradiotherapy and whether it affects survival. The candidate HPV-specific TCRs and motifs were then tracked in TCR repertoires from 80 to 95 patients with HPV-related cancers.

CDR3 length: 16 amino acids, cysteine to phenylalanine. CDR3 DNA is the only sequence kept; it has 48 bases, read in frame from the first base. Per the germline V gene, SGDLS is the CDR1 and YYNGEE is the CDR2. V is clipped by 4 bases and J by 2 bases, and the sequence between their germline boundaries is 16 bases long. Here is what the overall study found, with its caveats: Expansion of candidate HPV-specific clones and E7-related TCR motifs was observed in the tumor microenvironment during treatment, whereas no such expansion was observed for non-HPV-specific T cells. Among HPV16-positive patients, expansion of HPV-responsive T cells during chemoradiotherapy was associated with better recurrence-free survival. The functional definition of HPV-specific T cells was derived from only a couple of HPV16-positive patients, and the survival association was reported for HPV16-positive patients.

The library was built by means of the immunoSEQ multiplex PCR assay. Not all clones reach the TCRdb copy of this immuneACCESS table, which keeps in-frame sequences only. Checked studies attribute under half of the gap to unresolved V genes and leave the rest unexplained. This sample is represented by over 6,000 clones; about 88% of them were singletons. The top ten hold around 3.2% of the sample. Repertoires were sampled multiple times during chemoradiotherapy, which allowed clonal expansion in the tumor microenvironment to be followed. This clone was counted only a few times. The antigen it recognizes is unknown. No per-base quality is available; no much larger clone lies one base away.

The TCR originated in a human donor with HPV-associated anogenital cancer. Sample: tumor tissue, taken from a patient who underwent chemoradiotherapy. In this chain, TRBV9 is recombined with TRBJ2-1, with the D gene not clear enough to name. The CDR3 protein: CASSPRSLGTYNEQFF. The DNA sequence is given as TGTGCCAGCAGCCCCAGGTCCTTAGGAACCTACAATGAGCAGTTCTTC.